The 16 T cell receptor beta chains presented below share a single source sample, sequenced in a study of control samples from healthy donors and cancer patients. Clones were read by immunoSEQ multiplex PCR, and TCRdb kept only the in-frame ones, dropping some. The profile shows fewer than 9,500 clones, roughly 91% of them singletons. Input material: PBMCs. These receptors all come from a man aged 55 to 70 with colorectal cancer.

The rearrangement links TRBV6-6 to TRBJ1-2; D is uncertain. Germline-derived CDR1 and CDR2 are MNHNY and SVGAGI (reference sequence). With 8 bases removed from V and 0 bases from J, the gap between germline ends came to 16 bases. The CDR3 spans 15 residues. CDR3 sequence (DNA): TGTGCCAGCGGCCGCTTAGGCTCCGCTAACTATGGCTACACCTTC. Residues: CASGRLGSANYGYTF.

The CDR3 region has the DNA TGTGCCAGTATGGGACAGACCAACAAAAACATTCAGTACTTC. Protein: CASMGQTNKNIQYF. This chain joins TRBV2 and TRBJ2-4; 7 bases align to TRBD1. Germline CDR1 SNHLY, CDR2 FYNNEI. The CDR3 has 14 residues. The junction had 8 bases not matched to a gene; V was cut back by 9 bases and J by 3 bases.

The genes are TRBV5-1 and TRBJ1-6; D is uncertain. In germline, CDR1 is SGHRS, CDR2 YFSETQ. The CDR3 length is 17 residues. V was clipped by 2 bases and J by 6 bases, with 18 bases between them. The CDR3 DNA reads as TGCGCCAGCAGCTTCTTACTAATTTCGGGGTTTAATTCACCCCTCCACTTT. It is translated as CASSFLLISGFNSPLHF.

The chain uses TRBV5-5 and TRBJ1-5; unclear D gene. The length of the CDR3 is 15 residues. Germline assignment: CDR1 SGHKS and CDR2 YYEKEE (reference sequence). V was clipped by 0 bases and J by 0 bases, with 7 bases between them. The CDR3 spells CASSLEGHSNQPQHF. CDR3 coding DNA: TGTGCCAGCAGCTTGGAAGGGCATAGCAATCAGCCCCAGCATTTT.

The chain links TRBV6-4 to TRBJ2-3; TRBD2 matches 12 bases. CDR3 length: 15 amino acids. Germline lookup yields CDR1 MRHNA and CDR2 SNTAGT. V gave up 4 bases and J gave up 6 bases; unmatched junction bases: 5. The CDR3: CASSATSGGLDTQYF. CDR3 nucleotides: TGTGCCAGCAGTGCGACTAGCGGGGGTCTGGATACGCAGTATTTT.

This clone was counted once. The chain joins TRBV7-2 to TRBJ1-2; no clear D gene. This CDR3 has 12 amino acids. CDR1 is SGHTA, CDR2 FQGNSA, per germline. Trimming took off 7 bases at V and 5 bases at J, with 11 bases between the two ends. Here the CDR3 reads CASTPGLYGYTF. CDR3 sequence (DNA): TGTGCCAGCACCCCCGGGCTTTATGGCTACACCTTC.

This chain links TRBV5-1 with TRBJ2-7, with a possible D match to TRBD2 (5 bases). Germline-derived CDR1 and CDR2 are SGHRS and YFSETQ. The CDR3 loop spans 14 amino acids. Trimming shortened V by 0 bases and J by 6 bases, and 13 bases separated the two germline ends. The CDR3 DNA sequence: TGCGCCAGCAGCTTGGGTCCCACACGGGGCGAGCAGTACTTC. Translating it yields CASSLGPTRGEQYF.

The J gene is TRBJ1-5, the V gene TRBV18; the D gene is possibly TRBD1 (5 bases). Germline V gives CDR1 KGHSH, CDR2 LQKENI. V was cut by 3 bases and J by 7 bases, with 16 bases left in between. This CDR3 region has 15 residues. CDR3 sequence reads: CASSPFRAVGQPQHF. As DNA, the CDR3 is TGTGCCAGCTCACCTTTCAGGGCGGTAGGACAGCCCCAGCATTTT. The entire variable domain, with the rest obtained from reference TRBV18 and TRBJ1-5, is as follows: NAGVMQNPRHLVRRRGQEARLRCSPMKGHSHVYWYRQLPEEGLKFMVYLQKENIIDESGMPKERFSAEFPKEGPSILRIQQVVRGDSAAYFCASSPFRAVGQPQHFGDGTRLSIL.

The chain recombines TRBV6-6 with TRBJ1-2; 10 bases map to TRBD1. The CDR3 extends over 14 amino acids. Germline loops: CDR1 MNHNY, CDR2 SVGAGI (reference sequence). With V trimmed by 4 bases and J by 8 bases, 7 bases remained unmatched. The CDR3, as DNA: TGTGCCAGCAGTTCCCCCGGGACAGGGGAAGGCTACACCTTC. It codes for CASSSPGTGEGYTF.

The chain couples TRBV19 to TRBJ2-7; D is tentatively TRBD1 or TRBD2 (5 bases each). Per germline, CDR1 LNHDA and CDR2 SQIVND (reference sequence). V was trimmed by 4 bases and J by 4 bases, leaving 23 bases between them. The CDR3 covers 17 residues. The CDR3: CASSKGTPVSDPYEQYF. The CDR3 DNA is TGTGCCAGTAGTAAAGGGACCCCTGTGTCTGATCCTTACGAGCAGTACTTC.

The chain carries TRBV5-4 and TRBJ1-2, with 8 bases matching TRBD1. From germline, CDR1 is SGHNT and CDR2 YYREEE (reference sequence). The CDR3 is 16 residues long. V was pared by 3 bases and J by 4 bases, with 11 bases of the junction left unmatched. The CDR3 reads CASSSLSAGGSYGYTF. As DNA, the CDR3 is TGTGCCAGCAGCTCGCTCTCGGCAGGGGGCTCCTATGGCTACACCTTC.

This clone was counted once. The chain couples TRBV28 to TRBJ2-3; D uncertain. CDR3 length: 12 residues. The V end was cut by 2 bases, the J end by 3 bases, with 3 bases between. The germline CDR1 and CDR2 sequences are MDHEN and SYDVKM. The CDR3: CASSLGTDTQYF. Written as DNA, the CDR3 is TGTGCCAGCAGTTTAGGTACAGATACGCAGTATTTT.

The chain carries TRBV6-5 and TRBJ1-4; tentatively, D is TRBD1 (6 bases). Trimming pared 4 bases from V and 8 bases from J, leaving 11 bases between. The CDR3 is 13 amino acids. In germline, CDR1 is MNHEY, CDR2 SVGAGI. The CDR3 DNA is TGTGCCAGCAGTTCCTACGGACAGGAAAAACTGTTTTTT. Amino acid sequence: CASSSYGQEKLFF.

The chain has TRBV5-1 and TRBJ1-1; D is possibly TRBD1 (5 bases). From germline, CDR1 is SGHRS and CDR2 YFSETQ. Trimming took 4 bases from V and 5 from J, leaving 24 bases between them. The CDR3 totals 17 residues. CDR3 sequence reads: CASSPSGRPTEVTEAFF. In DNA, the CDR3 is TGCGCCAGCAGCCCCTCAGGACGACCGACAGAGGTGACTGAAGCTTTCTTT.

CDR3 in amino acids: CASRAMRSPLHF. CDR3 coding DNA: TGTGCCAGCAGGGCAATGAGGTCACCCCTCCACTTT. The rearrangement uses TRBV2 and TRBJ1-6; no firm D call. V lost 6 bases to trimming and J lost 10 bases, with 10 bases between them. The length of the CDR3 is 12 residues. Germline V gene lookup returns CDR1 SNHLY and CDR2 FYNNEI.

The chain recombines TRBV2 with TRBJ2-5; the match to TRBD1 covers 7 bases. The CDR3 has 15 amino acids. CDR1 is SNHLY, CDR2 FYNNEI, per germline. Germline trimming cut 6 bases from V and 3 bases from J; bases unmatched to any gene: 10. CDR3 amino acids: CASRGQNRIKETQYF. CDR3 nucleotides: TGTGCCAGCAGGGGACAGAATCGAATTAAAGAGACCCAGTACTTC. The entire variable domain, with the rest obtained from reference TRBV2 and TRBJ2-5, is as follows: EPEVTQTPSHQVTQMGQEVILRCVPISNHLYFYWYRQILGQKVEFLVSFYNNEISEKSEIFDDQFSVERPDGSNFTLKIRSTKLEDSAMYFCASRGQNRIKETQYFGPGTRLLVL.